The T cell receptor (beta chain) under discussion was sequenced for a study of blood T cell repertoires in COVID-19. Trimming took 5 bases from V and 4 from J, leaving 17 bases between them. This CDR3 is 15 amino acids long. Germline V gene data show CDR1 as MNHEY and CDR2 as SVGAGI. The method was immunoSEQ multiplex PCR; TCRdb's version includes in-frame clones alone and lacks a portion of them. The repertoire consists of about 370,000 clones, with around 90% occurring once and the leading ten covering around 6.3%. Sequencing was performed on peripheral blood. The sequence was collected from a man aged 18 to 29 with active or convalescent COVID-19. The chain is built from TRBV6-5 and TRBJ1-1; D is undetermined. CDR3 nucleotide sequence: TGTGCCAGCAGTCGCCACACGGCCGGCGGCACTGAAGCTTTCTTT. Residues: CASSRHTAGGTEAFF.